This T cell receptor (beta chain) was documented in a study of T cells in Graves' hyperthyroidism and ophthalmopathy. The wider study: Pretreatment peripheral blood was obtained at initial diagnosis. Study-level findings and limits: The model made its ophthalmopathy prediction, and onset followed a median roughly six months later. In blood, most of the thyroid clonotypes expanded above 0.001 were also present.

In its sample, this clonotype was seen once. Its antigen is undetermined. RNA transcripts served as the template for amplifying TCR beta CDR3 regions. With the HTBI primer set, the TCR CDR3 went through a first round of RT-PCR. TCRdb redid the calling of the multiplex PCR reads with MiXCR, one entry per CDR3 protein. The repertoire consists of approximately 740,000 distinct CDR3 sequences, with approximately 15% occurring once and the leading ten covering around 9.6%. Germline assignment: CDR1 MNHEY and CDR2 SVGAGI. V was clipped by 2 bases and J by 2 bases, with 15 bases between them. The CDR3 has 16 residues.

This rearrangement joins TRBV6-5 to TRBJ2-5, with D uncertain. The source of this sequence is a woman aged 18-29 years with Graves' hyperthyroidism. Sequencing used blood. Here the CDR3 DNA reads TGTGCCAGCAGTTACCACCCGATGGGCCGTCAAGAGACCCAGTACTTC. Translated, it gives CASSYHPMGRQETQYF.